These 10 T cell receptor beta chains share one sample of origin, sequenced in a study of blood T cell repertoires in COVID-19. Only in-frame clones appear in the TCRdb table, and some are missing; sequencing was by immunoSEQ multiplex PCR. The sample lists 400,000 to 450,000 clones, 75% to 90% occurring once. Source material: peripheral blood. All receptors come from a woman younger than 45 with active or convalescent COVID-19.

Only one count was recorded for this clone. The V gene is TRBV6-5, the J gene TRBJ2-7; maybe TRBD1 (5 bases). Germline V gene sequence: CDR1 MNHEY, CDR2 SVGAGI. Between the trimmed V and J ends, which lost 2 bases and 5 bases, there was a span of 13 bases. The CDR3 has 14 residues. The CDR3 loop is CASSYATATHEQYF. Written as DNA, the CDR3 is TGTGCCAGCAGTTACGCGACAGCGACCCACGAGCAGTACTTC.

The chain is built from TRBV3-1 (or the pseudogene TRBV3-2) and TRBJ1-2; possible D gene TRBD1, 6 bases. V was trimmed by 1 base and J by 4 bases, leaving 16 bases between them. The germline V gene has CDR1 LGHDT and CDR2 YNNKEL (reference sequence). This CDR3 comprises 16 residues. As DNA, the CDR3 is TGTGCCAGCAGCCAAGGAGAAACAGGGCTGGGCTATGGCTACACCTTC. It is translated as CASSQGETGLGYGYTF.

The chain is built from TRBV9 and TRBJ2-1; possible D gene TRBD2, 6 bases. The CDR3 runs to 15 residues. Germline V gives CDR1 SGDLS, CDR2 YYNGEE. The V gene lost 4 bases and the J gene lost 5 bases, with 16 bases spanning the gap. CDR3 in DNA: TGTGCCAGCAGCTTGCGGGACGCCTACAACAATGAGCAGTTCTTC. It specifies CASSLRDAYNNEQFF.

The CDR3: CASSQDWGQGYEQYF. The CDR3 bases are TGTGCCAGCAGCCAAGATTGGGGACAGGGTTACGAGCAGTACTTC. V usage is TRBV11-2 and J usage is TRBJ2-7; 9 bases line up with TRBD1. Per germline, CDR1 SGHAT and CDR2 FQNNGV. CDR3 size: 15 residues. V dropped 5 bases and J dropped 4; count of bases not matched to a gene: 9.

The chain is built from TRBV6-5 and TRBJ1-1; 11 bases are a match to TRBD1. CDR3 length: 14 amino acids. Germline V lookup: CDR1 MNHEY, CDR2 SVGAGI. V was pared by 4 bases and J by 4 bases, with 2 bases of the junction left unmatched. CDR3 sequence reads: CASSSGQGATEAFF. CDR3 sequence (DNA): TGTGCCAGCAGTTCAGGACAGGGGGCCACTGAAGCTTTCTTT.

The genes are TRBV4-1 and TRBJ2-1; D uncertain. From germline, CDR1 is MGHRA and CDR2 YSYEKL. Trimming cost V 4 bases and J 3 bases, with 16 bases left between them. The CDR3 has 16 residues. The CDR3 DNA sequence: TGCGCCAGCAGCCCTTTAGGCCCTCGGGTCTACAATGAGCAGTTCTTC. Translation: CASSPLGPRVYNEQFF.

The genes are TRBV18 and TRBJ1-2, with 8 bases fitting TRBD1. V lost 3 bases to trimming and J lost 8 bases; unmatched junction nucleotides: 8. Per the germline V gene, CDR1 is KGHSH and CDR2 is LQKENI. The CDR3 sequence is 14 residues long. CDR3 in DNA: TGTGCCAGCTCACCCGGACAGGGAAGAGGAGGCTACACCTTC. Its protein product is CASSPGQGRGGYTF.

This sequence joins TRBV2 and TRBJ2-7; 9 nucleotides line up with TRBD1. Germline lookup yields CDR1 SNHLY and CDR2 FYNNEI. This CDR3 spans 14 amino acids. The V segment lost 7 bases and the J segment 5 bases; nucleotides outside the gene matches: 9. The CDR3 protein is CASMAGQGFHEQYF. The CDR3 bases are TGTGCCAGCATGGCAGGACAGGGGTTTCACGAGCAGTACTTC.

J is TRBJ2-7 and V is TRBV3-1 (or the pseudogene TRBV3-2), with 10 bases aligning to TRBD2. Trimming removed 4 bases from V and 2 bases from J; junction bases left unmatched: 5. The CDR3 has 15 amino acids. Looked up from germline, CDR1 is LGHDT and CDR2 is YNNKEL (reference sequence). CDR3 sequence: CASSRSGRAPYEQYF. Written as DNA, the CDR3 is TGTGCCAGCAGCCGGAGCGGGAGGGCACCCTACGAGCAGTACTTC.

J is TRBJ1-2 and V is TRBV7-9, with unresolved D. Germline V gene sequence: CDR1 SEHNR, CDR2 FQNEAQ (reference sequence). V dropped 4 bases and J dropped 1 base, with 19 bases sitting between them. The CDR3 runs 17 residues. CDR3 sequence (DNA): TGTGCCAGCAGCTCAACCCTCCCAGACACTAGTAACTATGGCTACACCTTC. Amino acids: CASSSTLPDTSNYGYTF.